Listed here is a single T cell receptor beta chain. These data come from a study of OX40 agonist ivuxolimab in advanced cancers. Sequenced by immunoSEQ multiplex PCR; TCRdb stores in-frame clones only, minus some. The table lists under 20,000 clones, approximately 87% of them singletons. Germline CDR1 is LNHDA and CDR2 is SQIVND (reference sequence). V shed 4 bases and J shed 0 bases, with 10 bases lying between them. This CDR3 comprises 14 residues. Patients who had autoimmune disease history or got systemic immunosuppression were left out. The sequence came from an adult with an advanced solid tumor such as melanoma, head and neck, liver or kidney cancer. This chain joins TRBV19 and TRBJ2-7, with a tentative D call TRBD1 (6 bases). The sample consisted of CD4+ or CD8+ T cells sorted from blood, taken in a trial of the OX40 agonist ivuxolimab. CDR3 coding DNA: TGTGCCAGTAGTACGGGACAAAGCTCCTACGAGCAGTACTTC. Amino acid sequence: CASSTGQSSYEQYF.